This T cell receptor beta chain was captured in a study of beta chain features in type 1 diabetes. Study-wide findings and caveats: Within each of all four CD4+ subsets, Type 1 diabetes patients had TCRB CDR3s that were moderately but significantly shorter.

Details on this clone: The antigen is unknown.

Trimming removed 3 bases at V and 2 bases at J, with 13 bases between. Germline V CDR1 and CDR2: SGHDT, YYEEEE. This CDR3 has 15 amino acids. Isolated RNA was reverse transcribed in full, so expressed TCRB transcripts were sequenced. Profiled with immunoSEQ multiplex PCR; TCRdb holds only in-frame clones, not every one. The sample yields around 710,000 clones, roughly 12% seen once. The TCR sequence derives from a man aged 25 to 45 with type 1 diabetes. The rearrangement joins TRBV5-6 to TRBJ2-3, with D possibly matching TRBD2 (6 bases). Material for sequencing was naive CD4+ T cells from blood. The CDR3 here is CASSSVAGTTDTQYF. CDR3 in DNA: TGTGCCAGCAGCTCAGTGGCGGGGACCACAGATACGCAGTATTTT.